These 24 T cell receptor beta chains were all obtained from the same sample, sequenced in a study of cytomegalovirus exposure and HLA in healthy donors. 60 Vbeta and 13 Jbeta primers were used in PCR. TCRdb's table, derived via immunoSEQ multiplex PCR, lists solely in-frame clones and lacks some. This sample has around 190,000 clones, with approximately 82% found just once. The sample was PBMCs. These receptor sequences come from a girl aged 2 to 9 in good health and CMV-seropositive.

This clone has more than one count but fewer than ten. The chain has TRBV6-6 and TRBJ1-5, with TRBD1 matching 7 bases. J gave up 3 bases and V 6 bases, and 5 bases lay outside the gene matches. CDR1 is MNHNY and CDR2 is SVGAGI in the germline V gene (reference sequence). The CDR3 covers 14 residues. This chain's CDR3 is CASSRDSNNQPQHF. The CDR3 nucleotides are TGTGCCAGCAGCCGGGACAGTAACAATCAGCCCCAGCATTTT.

The CDR3 bases are TGTGCCAGCAGCGCCCCTTTACTGGGAGGGAACACCGGGGAGCTGTTTTTT. The encoded protein is CASSAPLLGGNTGELFF. This chain connects TRBV9 to TRBJ2-2; TRBD2 might be the D (6 bases). The CDR3 runs 17 residues. Trimming left V 3 bases short and J 1 base short, with 16 bases between. Germline V gene sequence: CDR1 SGDLS, CDR2 YYNGEE.

The chain is built from TRBV2 and TRBJ2-2, with 8 positions matching TRBD1. The germline CDR1 and CDR2 sequences are SNHLY and FYNNEI. V dropped 6 bases and J dropped 1; count of bases not matched to a gene: 4. CDR3 length: 15 residues. CDR3 nucleotide sequence: TGTGCCAGCAGGGACAGGGAATGGAACACCGGGGAGCTGTTTTTT. It codes for CASRDREWNTGELFF.

The V gene is TRBV5-1, the J gene TRBJ2-7; D perhaps matches TRBD1 (5 bases). In germline, CDR1 is SGHRS, CDR2 YFSETQ. This CDR3 is built from 15 residues. Trimming pared 0 bases from V and 2 bases from J, leaving 12 bases between. The CDR3 spells CASSLGWGPTYEQYF. CDR3 DNA: TGCGCCAGCAGCTTGGGATGGGGCCCCACCTACGAGCAGTACTTC. The full variable domain, rest sourced from reference TRBV5-1 and TRBJ2-7, is KAGVTQTPRYLIKTRGQQVTLSCSPISGHRSVSWYQQTPGQGLQFLFEYFSETQRNKGNFPGRFSGRQFSNSRSEMNVSTLELGDSALYLCASSLGWGPTYEQYFGPGTRLTVT.

The chain is built from TRBV6-5 and TRBJ2-2; D is unclear. The CDR3 consists of 15 residues. Deletions cut 5 bases from V and 0 bases from J, with 10 bases between. Germline CDR1 is MNHEY and CDR2 is SVGAGI. Here the CDR3 DNA reads TGTGCCAGCAGTCCCTCTAGAGCGAACACCGGGGAGCTGTTTTTT. This sequence encodes CASSPSRANTGELFF.

This clone has just one count. The V call is TRBV13, the J call TRBJ2-7; D gene uncertain. V lost 4 bases, J lost 2 bases, and 9 bases lay in between. This CDR3 contains 13 residues. Germline V gives CDR1 PRHDT, CDR2 FYEKMQ (reference sequence). The CDR3 DNA reads TGTGCCAGCAGCTCTCGTTTCCCCTACGAGCAGTACTTC. It specifies CASSSRFPYEQYF.

The chain links TRBV10-3 to TRBJ2-2, with TRBD2 identical over 9 bases. Germline lookup yields CDR1 ENHRY and CDR2 SYGVKD. The CDR3 length is 17 residues. J lost 5 bases, V lost 3 bases, and 10 bases had no gene match. The CDR3 bases are TGTGCCATCAGTGATCCCCGAGCGGGGGGAGGAACCGGGGAGCTGTTTTTT. Translation gives CAISDPRAGGGTGELFF.

The rearrangement joins TRBV4-1 to TRBJ2-6; the match to TRBD1 covers 12 bases. V lost 4 bases to trimming and J lost 1 base; unmatched junction nucleotides: 8. Germline V CDR1 and CDR2: MGHRA, YSYEKL. The CDR3 has 19 residues. The CDR3, as DNA: TGCGCCAGCAGCCGCCAACCGGGACAGGGGGCGTCTGGGGCCAACGTCCTGACTTTC. Residues: CASSRQPGQGASGANVLTF.

This clone was recorded once. The V and J genes are TRBV6-5 and TRBJ2-7, with D possibly being TRBD2 (7 bases). V shed 5 bases and J shed 1 base, with 15 bases lying between them. The CDR3 has 15 amino acids. Germline CDR1 MNHEY, CDR2 SVGAGI. The CDR3 loop is CASSRGGSWSYEQYF. In DNA form, the CDR3 reads TGTGCCAGCAGTAGGGGGGGGAGTTGGTCCTACGAGCAGTACTTC.

This clone appeared a few times. The chain employs TRBV6-5 and TRBJ1-5; D possibly corresponds to TRBD1 (6 bases). The CDR3 has 14 amino acids. Germline CDR1 MNHEY, CDR2 SVGAGI. V shed 6 bases and J shed 4 bases, with 13 bases lying between them. CDR3 DNA: TGTGCCAGCAGACAGGGTATCGAGAATCAGCCCCAGCATTTT. Its translation: CASRQGIENQPQHF.

This sequence joins TRBV15 and TRBJ1-1, with a weak D call TRBD1 (6 bases). Germline V gene data show CDR1 as LNHNV and CDR2 as YYDKDF (reference sequence). The CDR3 spans 16 residues. V lost 0 bases to trimming and J lost 0 bases, with 11 bases between them. In nucleotides, the CDR3 is TGTGCCACCAGCAGAGATTTGGGACAAATGAACACTGAAGCTTTCTTT. Its translation: CATSRDLGQMNTEAFF.

The V call is TRBV5-1, the J call TRBJ2-2; 13 bases are a match to TRBD2. The trim removed 4 bases at V and 3 bases at J, leaving 12 bases unmatched. This CDR3 region has 19 residues. CDR1 is SGHRS and CDR2 is YFSETQ in the germline V gene. The CDR3 DNA reads TGCGCCAGCAGCCTGGGACTAGCGGGACGCAAAACATACACCGGGGAGCTGTTTTTT. As protein: CASSLGLAGRKTYTGELFF.

The table lists this clone with a few counts. The J gene is TRBJ1-4, the V gene TRBV6-5, with D uncertain. V was pared by 4 bases and J by 5 bases, with 14 bases between. This CDR3 contains 15 residues. Germline lookup yields CDR1 MNHEY and CDR2 SVGAGI. CDR3 in DNA: TGTGCCAGCAGTTCGCGGGGAAGTATGAATGAAAAACTGTTTTTT. Amino acid sequence: CASSSRGSMNEKLFF.

This chain links TRBV5-4 with TRBJ1-1; D gene unclear. CDR3 length: 13 amino acids. The germline CDR1 and CDR2 sequences are SGHNT and YYREEE (reference sequence). V was clipped by 7 bases and J by 3 bases, with 13 bases between them. This chain's CDR3 is CASSEESDTEAFF. CDR3 DNA sequence: TGTGCCAGCTCAGAGGAGTCGGACACTGAAGCTTTCTTT.

The rearrangement uses TRBV28 and TRBJ1-1; D is perhaps TRBD1 (6 bases). Trimming pared 6 bases from V and 4 bases from J, leaving 18 bases between. Germline lookup yields CDR1 MDHEN and CDR2 SYDVKM. There are 15 residues in the CDR3. The CDR3 coding sequence is TGTGCCAGCAGCGAAGGGGGTTTTATGAGCACTGAAGCTTTCTTT. The encoded protein is CASSEGGFMSTEAFF.

The chain links TRBV7-8 to TRBJ2-5; the match to TRBD1 covers 7 bases. V dropped 1 base and J dropped 4; count of bases not matched to a gene: 15. The CDR3 has 18 residues. Germline values: CDR1 SGHVS, CDR2 FQNEAQ. CDR3 amino acids: CASSLVPRSGQAGETQYF. In nucleotides, the CDR3 is TGTGCCAGCAGCTTAGTCCCCCGATCCGGACAGGCGGGAGAGACCCAGTACTTC.

The chain combines TRBV27 with TRBJ1-1; possible D gene TRBD1, 5 bases. V gave up 5 bases and J gave up 5 bases, with 12 bases separating them. Germline CDR1 is MNHEY and CDR2 is SMNVEV (reference sequence). The CDR3 is 13 amino acids. The CDR3: CASSSQGLTEAFF. The CDR3 DNA sequence: TGTGCCAGCAGTAGCCAGGGTCTAACTGAAGCTTTCTTT.

The chain carries TRBV5-4 and TRBJ2-1; D unclear. The germline V gene has CDR1 SGHNT and CDR2 YYREEE (reference sequence). The CDR3 spans 16 residues. V shed 2 bases and J shed 0 bases, with 12 bases lying between them. CDR3 sequence (DNA): TGTGCCAGCAGCTTTGCGGTGGCGCCCTCCTACAATGAGCAGTTCTTC. It encodes CASSFAVAPSYNEQFF.

This chain links TRBV4-1 with TRBJ2-2; 8 nucleotides match TRBD1. The V gene's germline CDR1 is MGHRA and CDR2 YSYEKL. The V gene end was trimmed by 1 base and the J gene end by 1 base; junction bases not matched to a gene: 5. The CDR3 is made up of 17 amino acids. The chain's CDR3 is CASSQALDRGNTGELFF. In DNA form, the CDR3 reads TGCGCCAGCAGCCAAGCCTTAGACAGGGGGAACACCGGGGAGCTGTTTTTT.

The chain links TRBV6-4 to TRBJ2-7; 7 bases match TRBD2. Germline CDR1 MRHNA, CDR2 SNTAGT. This CDR3 spans 15 amino acids. Losses at the gene ends were 0 bases for V and 2 bases for J; bases not matched to a gene: 4. CDR3 DNA: TGTGCCAGCAGTGACTCGTCTAGCGGCCCCTACGAGCAGTACTTC. Translating gives CASSDSSSGPYEQYF.

This chain joins TRBV11-3 and TRBJ2-5, with TRBD2 matching over 8 bases. The CDR3 runs to 14 residues. With 2 bases clipped from V and 5 bases from J, the junction kept 4 bases outside the gene matches. Germline V gives CDR1 SGHNT, CDR2 YENEEA. The CDR3 nucleotides are TGTGCCAGCAGCTTACTCAGCGGGAGTGAGACCCAGTACTTC. Residues: CASSLLSGSETQYF.

The chain links TRBV6-1 to TRBJ2-7; 9 nucleotides agree with TRBD1. V lost 5 bases to trimming and J lost 1 base; unmatched junction nucleotides: 6. The CDR3 has 15 residues. Germline V gives CDR1 MNHNS, CDR2 SASEGT. The CDR3 DNA reads as TGTGCCAGCAGTACCCGGGACAGGGTTTCCTACGAGCAGTACTTC. It codes for CASSTRDRVSYEQYF.

The chain carries TRBV28 and TRBJ2-2; a possible D gene is TRBD1 (5 bases). The germline V gene has CDR1 MDHEN and CDR2 SYDVKM. CDR3 size: 13 residues. The V gene lost 3 bases and the J gene lost 7 bases, with 9 bases spanning the gap. CDR3 amino acids: CASSLSQGGELFF. Here the CDR3 DNA reads TGTGCCAGCAGTTTGTCCCAGGGCGGGGAGCTGTTTTTT.

The sample holds a few counts of this clone. In DNA, the CDR3 is TGTGCCAGCAGCCCGGGGGGCCGAATCTACACTGAAGCTTTCTTT. Encoded protein: CASSPGGRIYTEAFF. The chain couples TRBV5-4 to TRBJ1-1; tentative D call: TRBD1 (6 bases). From germline, CDR1 is SGHNT and CDR2 YYREEE (reference sequence). CDR3 length: 15 residues. V shed 4 bases and J shed 3 bases, with 16 bases lying between them.